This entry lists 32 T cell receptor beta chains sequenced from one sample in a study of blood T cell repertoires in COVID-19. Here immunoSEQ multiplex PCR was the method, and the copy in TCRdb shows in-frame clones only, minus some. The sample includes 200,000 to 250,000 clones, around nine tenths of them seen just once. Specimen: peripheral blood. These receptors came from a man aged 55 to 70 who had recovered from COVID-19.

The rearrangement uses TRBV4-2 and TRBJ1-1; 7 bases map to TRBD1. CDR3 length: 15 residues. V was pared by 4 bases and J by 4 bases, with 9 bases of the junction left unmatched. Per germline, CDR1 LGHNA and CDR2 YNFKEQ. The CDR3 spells CASSPGAGQSTEAFF. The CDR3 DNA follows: TGTGCCAGCAGCCCGGGGGCGGGACAGAGCACTGAAGCTTTCTTT.

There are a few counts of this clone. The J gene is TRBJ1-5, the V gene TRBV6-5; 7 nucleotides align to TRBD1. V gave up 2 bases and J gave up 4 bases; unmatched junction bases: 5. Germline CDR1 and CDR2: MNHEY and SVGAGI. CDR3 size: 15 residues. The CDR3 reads CASSYHDRDNQPQHF. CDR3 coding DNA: TGTGCCAGCAGTTACCACGACAGGGATAATCAGCCCCAGCATTTT.

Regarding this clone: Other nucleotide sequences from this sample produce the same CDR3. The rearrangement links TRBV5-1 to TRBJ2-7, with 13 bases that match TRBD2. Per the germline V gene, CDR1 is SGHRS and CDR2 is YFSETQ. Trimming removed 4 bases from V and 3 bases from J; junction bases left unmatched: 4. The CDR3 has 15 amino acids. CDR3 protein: CASSLTSGGGYEQYF. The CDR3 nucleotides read TGCGCCAGCAGCCTCACTAGCGGGGGGGGCTACGAGCAGTACTTC. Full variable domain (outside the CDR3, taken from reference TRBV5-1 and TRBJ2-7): KAGVTQTPRYLIKTRGQQVTLSCSPISGHRSVSWYQQTPGQGLQFLFEYFSETQRNKGNFPGRFSGRQFSNSRSEMNVSTLELGDSALYLCASSLTSGGGYEQYFGPGTRLTVT.

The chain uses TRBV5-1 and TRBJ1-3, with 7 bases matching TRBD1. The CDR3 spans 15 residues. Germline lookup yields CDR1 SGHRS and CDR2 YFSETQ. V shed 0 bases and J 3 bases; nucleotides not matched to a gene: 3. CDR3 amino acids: CASSLGTGDGNTIYF. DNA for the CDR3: TGCGCCAGCAGCTTGGGAACAGGGGATGGAAACACCATATATTTT.

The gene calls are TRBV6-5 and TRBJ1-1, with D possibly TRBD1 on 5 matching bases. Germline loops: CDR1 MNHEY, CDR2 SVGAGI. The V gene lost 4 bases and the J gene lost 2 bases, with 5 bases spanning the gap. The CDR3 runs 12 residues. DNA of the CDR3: TGTGCCAGCAGTTGGGGCAACACTGAAGCTTTCTTT. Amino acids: CASSWGNTEAFF.

The CDR3 loop reads CASSPGGVLATKTDTQYF. CDR3 DNA sequence: TGCGCCAGCAGCCCGGGGGGGGTACTAGCGACCAAAACAGATACGCAGTATTTT. V gene TRBV4-1 combines with J gene TRBJ2-3, with 8 bases matching TRBD2. Germline loops: CDR1 MGHRA, CDR2 YSYEKL. This CDR3 is built from 18 residues. Germline trimming cut 4 bases from V and 3 bases from J; bases unmatched to any gene: 15.

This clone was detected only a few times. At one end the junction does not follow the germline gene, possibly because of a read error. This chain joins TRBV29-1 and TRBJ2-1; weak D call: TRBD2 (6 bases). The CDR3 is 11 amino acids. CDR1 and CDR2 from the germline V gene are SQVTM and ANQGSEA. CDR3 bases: TGCAGCGTTGATTCCCAGCGGGTGAGGGTCTTC. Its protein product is CSVDSQRVRVF.

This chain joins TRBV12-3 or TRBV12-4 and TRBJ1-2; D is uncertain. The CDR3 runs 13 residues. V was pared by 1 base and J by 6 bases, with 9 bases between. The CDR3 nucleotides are TGTGCCAGCAGTTTAGGTGCCCCAGATGGCTACACCTTC. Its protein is CASSLGAPDGYTF.

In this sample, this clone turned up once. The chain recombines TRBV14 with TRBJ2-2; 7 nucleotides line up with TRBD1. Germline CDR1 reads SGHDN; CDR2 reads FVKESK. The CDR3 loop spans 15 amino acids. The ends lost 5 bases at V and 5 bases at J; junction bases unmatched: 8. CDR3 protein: CASSKGTALTGELFF. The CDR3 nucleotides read TGTGCCAGCAGCAAGGGGACAGCCCTAACCGGGGAGCTGTTTTTT.

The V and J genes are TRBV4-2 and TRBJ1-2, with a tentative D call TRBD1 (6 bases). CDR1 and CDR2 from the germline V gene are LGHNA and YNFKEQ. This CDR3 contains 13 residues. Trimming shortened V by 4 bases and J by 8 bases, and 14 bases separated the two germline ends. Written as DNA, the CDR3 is TGTGCCAGCAGCCTCGCGGGGGGCCAGGGCTACACCTTC. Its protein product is CASSLAGGQGYTF.

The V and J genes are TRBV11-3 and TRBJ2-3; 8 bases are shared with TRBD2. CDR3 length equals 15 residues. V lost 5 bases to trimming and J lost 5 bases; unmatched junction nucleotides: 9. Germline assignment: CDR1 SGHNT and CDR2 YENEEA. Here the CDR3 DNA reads TGTGCCAGCAGCCCATCCGGGACTAGAAGAGATACGCAGTATTTT. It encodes CASSPSGTRRDTQYF. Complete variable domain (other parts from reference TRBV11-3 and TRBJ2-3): EAGVVQSPRYKIIEKKQPVAFWCNPISGHNTLYWYLQNLGQGPELLIRYENEEAVDDSQLPKDRFSAERLKGVDSTLKIQPAELGDSAVYLCASSPSGTRRDTQYFGPGTRLTVL.

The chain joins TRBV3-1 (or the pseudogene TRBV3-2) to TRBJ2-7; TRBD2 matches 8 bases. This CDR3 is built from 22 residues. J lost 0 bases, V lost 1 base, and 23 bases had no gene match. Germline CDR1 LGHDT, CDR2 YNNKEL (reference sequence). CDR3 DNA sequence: TGTGCCAGCAGCCAAGTGAACACCGCCGGGACTAGACGACTTACCAGCTCCTACGAGCAGTACTTC. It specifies CASSQVNTAGTRRLTSSYEQYF.

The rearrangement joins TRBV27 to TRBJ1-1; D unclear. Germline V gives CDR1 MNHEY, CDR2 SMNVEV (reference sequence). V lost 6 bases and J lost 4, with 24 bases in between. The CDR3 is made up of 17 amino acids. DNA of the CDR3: TGTGCCAGCAGCTCCGTGTTCGGACCCGCCCGGGGCACTGAAGCTTTCTTT. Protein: CASSSVFGPARGTEAFF.

CDR3 sequence: CASSQQGATEAFF. The CDR3 nucleotides are TGTGCCAGCAGCCAACAGGGGGCCACTGAAGCTTTCTTT. The chain is built from TRBV3-1 (or the pseudogene TRBV3-2) and TRBJ1-1; the match to TRBD1 covers 8 bases. This CDR3 spans 13 amino acids. Trimming at V came to 2 bases and at J to 4 bases, leaving 0 bases not matched to a gene. Germline assignment: CDR1 LGHDT and CDR2 YNNKEL (reference sequence).

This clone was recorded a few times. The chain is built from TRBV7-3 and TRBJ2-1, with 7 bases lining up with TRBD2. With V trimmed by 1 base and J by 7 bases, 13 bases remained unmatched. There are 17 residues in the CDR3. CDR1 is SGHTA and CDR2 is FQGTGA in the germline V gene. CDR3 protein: CASSLMASGPLRNEQFF. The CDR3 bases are TGTGCCAGCAGCTTAATGGCTAGCGGTCCCCTGAGGAATGAGCAGTTCTTC.

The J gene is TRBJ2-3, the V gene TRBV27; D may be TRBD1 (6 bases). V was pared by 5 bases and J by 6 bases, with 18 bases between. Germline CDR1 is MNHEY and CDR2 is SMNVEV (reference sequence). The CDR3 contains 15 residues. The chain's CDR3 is CASSLQGRGGDTQYF. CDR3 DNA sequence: TGTGCCAGCAGTCTTCAGGGGAGAGGTGGCGATACGCAGTATTTT.

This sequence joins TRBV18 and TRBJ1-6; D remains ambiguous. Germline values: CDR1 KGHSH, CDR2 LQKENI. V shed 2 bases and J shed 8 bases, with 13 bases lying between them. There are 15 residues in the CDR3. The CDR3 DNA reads TGTGCCAGCTCACCATCATTGGGAGATCATTCACCCCTCCACTTT. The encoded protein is CASSPSLGDHSPLHF.

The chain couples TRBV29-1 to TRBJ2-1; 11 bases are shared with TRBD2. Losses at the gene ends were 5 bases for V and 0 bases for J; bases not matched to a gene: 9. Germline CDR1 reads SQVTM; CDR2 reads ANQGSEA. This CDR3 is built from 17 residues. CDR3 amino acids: CSVSGPSGRNSYNEQFF. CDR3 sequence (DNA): TGCAGCGTTTCAGGTCCTAGCGGGAGGAACTCCTACAATGAGCAGTTCTTC.

CDR3 sequence (DNA): TGTGCCAGCAGCTACTCCTTGACTAGCGGGGGCACAGATACGCAGTATTTT. Its translation: CASSYSLTSGGTDTQYF. The rearrangement links TRBV7-8 to TRBJ2-3, with 11 bases aligning to TRBD2. CDR1 is SGHVS, CDR2 FQNEAQ, per germline. The J segment lost 1 base and the V segment lost 4 bases, leaving 7 bases of the junction unmatched. This CDR3 region has 17 residues.

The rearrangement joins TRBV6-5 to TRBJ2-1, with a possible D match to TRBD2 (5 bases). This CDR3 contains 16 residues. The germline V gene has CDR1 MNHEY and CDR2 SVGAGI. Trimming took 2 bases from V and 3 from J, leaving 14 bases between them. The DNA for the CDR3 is TGTGCCAGCAGTTACAGATGGGAGAAGAGCTACAATGAGCAGTTCTTC. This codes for CASSYRWEKSYNEQFF.

The CDR3 DNA sequence: TGTGCCAGTAGTATAGGACTAGCGGGGGGGCCCCGCACAGATACGCAGTATTTT. It yields the protein CASSIGLAGGPRTDTQYF. The chain couples TRBV19 to TRBJ2-3, with 14 positions matching TRBD2. The CDR3 is made up of 18 amino acids. V lost 1 base, J lost 1 base, and 4 bases stayed unmatched. CDR1 LNHDA and CDR2 SQIVND come from the germline V gene (reference sequence). Combining the CDR3 with reference TRBV19 and TRBJ2-3 gives the whole variable domain DGGITQSPKYLFRKEGQNVTLSCEQNLNHDAMYWYRQDPGQGLRLIYYSQIVNDFQKGDIAEGYSVSREKKESFPLTVTSAQKNPTAFYLCASSIGLAGGPRTDTQYFGPGTRLTVL.

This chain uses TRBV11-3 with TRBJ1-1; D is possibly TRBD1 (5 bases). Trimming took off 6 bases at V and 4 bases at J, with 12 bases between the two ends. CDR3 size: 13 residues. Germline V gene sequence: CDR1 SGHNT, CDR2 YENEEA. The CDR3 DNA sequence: TGTGCCAGCAGTTTCAATAGGGGCACTGAAGCTTTCTTT. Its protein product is CASSFNRGTEAFF.

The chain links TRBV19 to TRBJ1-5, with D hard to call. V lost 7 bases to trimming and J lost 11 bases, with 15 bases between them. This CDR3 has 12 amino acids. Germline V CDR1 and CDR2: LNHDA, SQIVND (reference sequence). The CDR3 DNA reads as TGTGCCAGTATCGGGGATAGGGCCTCCCAGCATTTT. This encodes CASIGDRASQHF.

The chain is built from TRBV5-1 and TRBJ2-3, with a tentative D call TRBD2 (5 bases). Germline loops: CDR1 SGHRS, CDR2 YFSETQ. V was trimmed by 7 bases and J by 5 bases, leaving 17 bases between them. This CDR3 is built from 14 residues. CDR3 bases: TGCGCCAGCGGAATGCGGCCAGGAGGAGATACGCAGTATTTT. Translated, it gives CASGMRPGGDTQYF.

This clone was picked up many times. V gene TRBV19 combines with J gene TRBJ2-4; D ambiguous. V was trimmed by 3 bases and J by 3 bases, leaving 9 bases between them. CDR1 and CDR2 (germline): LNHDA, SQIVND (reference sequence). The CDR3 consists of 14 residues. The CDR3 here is CASSIQDLKNIQYF. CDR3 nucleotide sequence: TGTGCCAGTAGTATCCAGGATCTCAAAAACATTCAGTACTTC.

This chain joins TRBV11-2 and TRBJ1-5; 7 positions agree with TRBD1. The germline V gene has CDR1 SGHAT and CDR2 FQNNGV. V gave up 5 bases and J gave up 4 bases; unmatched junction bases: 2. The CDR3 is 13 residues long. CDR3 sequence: CASSQDRNQPQHF. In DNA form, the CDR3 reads TGTGCCAGCAGCCAGGACAGGAATCAGCCCCAGCATTTT.

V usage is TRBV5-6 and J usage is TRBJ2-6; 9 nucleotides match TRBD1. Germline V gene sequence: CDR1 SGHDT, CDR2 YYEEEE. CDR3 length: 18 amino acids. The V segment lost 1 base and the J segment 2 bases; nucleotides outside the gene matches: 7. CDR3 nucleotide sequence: TGTGCCAGCAGCTTGCCGACAGGGGGAATGACTGGGGCCAACGTCCTGACTTTC. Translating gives CASSLPTGGMTGANVLTF. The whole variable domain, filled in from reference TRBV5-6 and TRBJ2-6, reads DAGVTQSPTHLIKTRGQQVTLRCSPKSGHDTVSWYQQALGQGPQFIFQYYEEEERQRGNFPDRFSGHQFPNYSSELNVNALLLGDSALYLCASSLPTGGMTGANVLTFGAGSRLTVL.

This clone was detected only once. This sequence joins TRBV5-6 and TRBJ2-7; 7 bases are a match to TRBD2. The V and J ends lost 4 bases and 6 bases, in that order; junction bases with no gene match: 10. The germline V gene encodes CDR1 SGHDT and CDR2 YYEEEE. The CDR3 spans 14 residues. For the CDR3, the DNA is TGTGCCAGCAGCCCTCGGTGGGAGGGTGGCGAGCAGTACTTC. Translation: CASSPRWEGGEQYF.

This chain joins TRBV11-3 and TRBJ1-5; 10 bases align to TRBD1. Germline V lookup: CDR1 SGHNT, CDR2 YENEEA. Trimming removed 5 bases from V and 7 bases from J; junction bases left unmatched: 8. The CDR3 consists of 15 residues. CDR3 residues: CASSKRQGARQPQHF. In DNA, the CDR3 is TGTGCCAGCAGCAAACGACAGGGGGCGCGGCAGCCCCAGCATTTT.

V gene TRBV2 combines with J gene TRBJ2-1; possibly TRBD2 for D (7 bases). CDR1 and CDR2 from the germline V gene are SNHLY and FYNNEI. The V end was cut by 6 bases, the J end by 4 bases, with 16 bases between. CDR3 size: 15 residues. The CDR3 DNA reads TGTGCCAGCAGACCGGAGGGGGGGCGATACAATGAGCAGTTCTTC. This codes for CASRPEGGRYNEQFF.

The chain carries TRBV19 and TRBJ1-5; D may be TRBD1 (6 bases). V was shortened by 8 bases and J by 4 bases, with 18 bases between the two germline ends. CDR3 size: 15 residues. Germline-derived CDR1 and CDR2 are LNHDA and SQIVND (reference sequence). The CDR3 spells CASESLQGFNQPQHF. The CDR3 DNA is TGTGCCAGTGAGTCTTTACAGGGATTTAATCAGCCCCAGCATTTT.

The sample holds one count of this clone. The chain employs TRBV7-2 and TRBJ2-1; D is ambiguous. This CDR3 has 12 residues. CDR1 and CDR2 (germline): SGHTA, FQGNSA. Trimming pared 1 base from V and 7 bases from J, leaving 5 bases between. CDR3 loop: CASSLVGNEQFF. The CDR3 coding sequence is TGTGCCAGCAGCTTAGTCGGGAATGAGCAGTTCTTC.